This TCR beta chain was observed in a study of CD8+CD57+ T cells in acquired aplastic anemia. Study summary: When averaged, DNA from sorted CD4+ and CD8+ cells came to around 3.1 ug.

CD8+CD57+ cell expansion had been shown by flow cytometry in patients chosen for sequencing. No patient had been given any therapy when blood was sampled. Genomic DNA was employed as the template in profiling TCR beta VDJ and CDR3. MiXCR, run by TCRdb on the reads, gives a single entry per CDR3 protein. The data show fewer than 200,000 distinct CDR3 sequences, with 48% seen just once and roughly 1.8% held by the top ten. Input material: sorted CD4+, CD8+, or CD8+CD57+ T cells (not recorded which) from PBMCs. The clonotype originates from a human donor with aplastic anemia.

The CDR3 DNA follows: TGTGCCATCAGTGGGGGGGACATCTCTGGAAACACCATATATTTT. It yields the protein CAISGGDISGNTIYF. The chain uses TRBV10-3 and TRBJ1-3; possible D gene TRBD1, 6 bases. CDR3 size: 15 residues. V was pared by 4 bases and J by 0 bases, with 10 bases between. CDR1 is ENHRY, CDR2 SYGVKD, per germline.